The 16 T cell receptor beta chains below come from one sample, sequenced in a study of T cell responses to AZD1222 COVID-19 vaccine. Clones were read by immunoSEQ multiplex PCR, and TCRdb kept only the in-frame ones, dropping some. The data show some 160,000 clones, about 83% seen once. The sample was peripheral blood, taken 28 days after the second AZD1222 dose. All receptors come from an adult who received the AZD1222 COVID-19 vaccine.

The gene calls are TRBV18 and TRBJ2-7; no definite D call. Germline assignment: CDR1 KGHSH and CDR2 LQKENI. Trimming removed 3 bases from V and 3 bases from J, with 6 bases in between. The CDR3 has 12 amino acids. The DNA of the CDR3 is TGTGCCAGCTCACCTACCCACTACGAGCAGTACTTC. Translation gives CASSPTHYEQYF.

This clone was picked up a small number of times. J is TRBJ2-3 and V is TRBV7-9; the match to TRBD1 covers 7 bases. This CDR3 region has 15 residues. The V gene's germline CDR1 is SEHNR and CDR2 FQNEAQ (reference sequence). Trimming at V came to 8 bases and at J to 0 bases, leaving 8 bases not matched to a gene. CDR3 sequence (DNA): TGTGCCAGCGGCACCCTGGACAGGAGCACAGATACGCAGTATTTT. This encodes CASGTLDRSTDTQYF.

This chain uses TRBV10-3 with TRBJ2-1, with 8 bases aligning to TRBD2. The CDR3 sequence is 17 residues long. Germline CDR1 is ENHRY and CDR2 is SYGVKD. V lost 6 bases and J lost 4; bases outside the gene matches: 14. Written as DNA, the CDR3 is TGTGCCATCAGCGCGAATAGCGGGCGGGGGGCTTACAATGAGCAGTTCTTC. Protein product: CAISANSGRGAYNEQFF.

The chain uses TRBV4-1 and TRBJ1-3; 7 bases map to TRBD1. V was clipped by 3 bases and J by 7 bases; unmatched bases: 15. Per the germline V gene, CDR1 is MGHRA and CDR2 is YSYEKL. This CDR3 is 17 amino acids long. The CDR3 protein is CASSHGTARGVGNTIYF. In DNA form, the CDR3 reads TGCGCCAGCAGCCACGGGACAGCAAGGGGTGTTGGGAACACCATATATTTT.

V is TRBV6-5 and J is TRBJ1-3; D call uncertain. The CDR3 has 14 residues. V was pared by 6 bases and J by 0 bases, with 9 bases between. CDR1 is MNHEY, CDR2 SVGAGI, per germline. CDR3 in amino acids: CASSPDYSGNTIYF. The DNA for the CDR3 is TGTGCCAGCAGCCCAGATTACTCTGGAAACACCATATATTTT.

The rearrangement uses TRBV12-5 and TRBJ1-1; D not resolved. Between the trimmed V and J ends, which lost 1 base and 3 bases, there was a span of 6 bases. This CDR3 spans 13 amino acids. Per the germline V gene, CDR1 is LGHNT and CDR2 is FRNRAP. Here the CDR3 reads CASGLGSYTEAFF. The CDR3 bases are TGTGCTAGTGGTTTGGGCAGTTACACTGAAGCTTTCTTT. Complete variable domain (other parts from reference TRBV12-5 and TRBJ1-1): DARVTQTPRHKVTEMGQEVTMRCQPILGHNTVFWYRQTMMQGLELLAYFRNRAPLDDSGMPKDRFSAEMPDATLATLKIQPSEPRDSAVYFCASGLGSYTEAFFGQGTRLTVV.

The chain is built from TRBV30 and TRBJ2-2; D is ambiguous. V dropped 0 bases and J dropped 7 bases, with 12 bases sitting between them. From germline, CDR1 is GTSNPN and CDR2 SVGIG (reference sequence). The CDR3 totals 14 residues. CDR3 amino acids: CAWSVLRWNGELFF. The CDR3 DNA follows: TGTGCCTGGAGTGTCCTGCGGTGGAACGGGGAGCTGTTTTTT.

This chain uses TRBV7-6 with TRBJ2-7; possible D gene TRBD1, 6 bases. The CDR3 has 18 amino acids. V lost 5 bases and J lost 1, with 24 bases in between. Germline CDR1 reads SGHVS; CDR2 reads FNYEAQ. The CDR3 is CASSPRQEISKGSYEQYF. CDR3 bases: TGTGCCAGCAGCCCGCGACAGGAAATCTCGAAGGGTTCCTACGAGCAGTACTTC.

The rearrangement uses TRBV28 and TRBJ1-6; no definite D call. Germline V gene data show CDR1 as MDHEN and CDR2 as SYDVKM. V lost 2 bases and J 0 bases, leaving 11 bases between the germline ends. The CDR3 length is 17 residues. This CDR3 is CASSLGSESSYNSPLHF. The CDR3 nucleotides read TGTGCCAGCAGTTTAGGGTCAGAGAGCTCCTATAATTCACCCCTCCACTTT. The entire variable domain, with the rest obtained from reference TRBV28 and TRBJ1-6, is as follows: DVKVTQSSRYLVKRTGEKVFLECVQDMDHENMFWYRQDPGLGLRLIYFSYDVKMKEKGDIPEGYSVSREKKERFSLILESASTNQTSMYLCASSLGSESSYNSPLHFGNGTRLTVT.

Comment on this clone: Other DNA sequences within the sample encode an identical CDR3. This chain joins TRBV2 and TRBJ1-3, with D perhaps matching TRBD1 (6 bases). The V and J ends lost 3 bases and 0 bases respectively, with 9 bases between them. The CDR3 is 15 residues long. Germline loops: CDR1 SNHLY, CDR2 FYNNEI. This CDR3 reads CASSDQGRSGNTIYF. CDR3 nucleotide sequence: TGTGCCAGCAGTGATCAGGGGCGCTCTGGAAACACCATATATTTT.

The chain employs TRBV9 and TRBJ1-1; D is uncertain. Looked up from germline, CDR1 is SGDLS and CDR2 is YYNGEE. This CDR3 is built from 14 residues. Trimming stripped 4 bases from V and 5 bases from J, with 15 bases between. CDR3 nucleotides: TGTGCCAGCAGCTCGGGCCTAGGCGGTACTGAAGCTTTCTTT. Its protein product is CASSSGLGGTEAFF.

The chain is built from TRBV7-9 and TRBJ2-1; D is ambiguous. With 5 bases removed from V and 9 bases from J, the gap between germline ends came to 20 bases. The CDR3 sequence is 15 residues long. Germline CDR1 is SEHNR and CDR2 is FQNEAQ (reference sequence). DNA for the CDR3: TGTGCCAGCAGCCCGGGTGGTGCCGTTGGGGTTGAGCAGTTCTTC. Protein product: CASSPGGAVGVEQFF.

The rearrangement uses TRBV19 and TRBJ1-2, with TRBD1 matching 9 bases. V was clipped by 4 bases and J by 4 bases; unmatched bases: 7. Germline lookup yields CDR1 LNHDA and CDR2 SQIVND (reference sequence). CDR3 length equals 15 residues. CDR3 bases: TGTGCCAGTAGTACGACCGGGACAGGGATCTATGGCTACACCTTC. This encodes CASSTTGTGIYGYTF.

This chain joins TRBV4-1 and TRBJ2-3; no firm D call. The germline V gene has CDR1 MGHRA and CDR2 YSYEKL. This CDR3 is 16 amino acids long. V shed 1 base and J shed 0 bases, with 11 bases lying between them. The CDR3 DNA reads TGCGCCAGCAGCCAAGTAGATATTATCAGCACAGATACGCAGTATTTT. This sequence encodes CASSQVDIISTDTQYF.

V gene TRBV2 combines with J gene TRBJ1-2; D remains ambiguous. This CDR3 has 11 residues. Trimming pared 6 bases from V and 5 bases from J, leaving 7 bases between. Germline V gene data show CDR1 as SNHLY and CDR2 as FYNNEI. The CDR3 nucleotides are TGTGCCAGCAGAAGAGAGTATGGCTACACCTTC. It translates to CASRREYGYTF.

The V call is TRBV3-1 (or the pseudogene TRBV3-2), the J call TRBJ1-2; D perhaps matches TRBD1 (5 bases). CDR3 length: 14 amino acids. The V end lost 5 bases, the J end lost 2 bases, and 12 bases lay between the germline ends. Germline assignment: CDR1 LGHDT and CDR2 YNNKEL (reference sequence). The CDR3 sequence: CASSALGGNYGYTF. The CDR3 DNA reads TGTGCCAGCAGCGCCCTCGGGGGGAACTATGGCTACACCTTC.